The 20 T cell receptor beta chains listed next were all sequenced from one sample in a study of cytomegalovirus exposure and HLA in healthy donors. In the PCR, 60 Vbeta and 13 Jbeta primers were used. TCRdb keeps only in-frame clones here, not all; method: immunoSEQ multiplex PCR. The table includes about 140,000 clones, 75% to 85% detected once. The sequencing sample was made of PBMCs. The source is a woman between 18 and 29 years old in good health and CMV-seropositive.

V and J are TRBV15 and TRBJ2-1; TRBD2 aligns across 15 bases. The CDR3 is 17 residues long. Trimming at V came to 7 bases and at J to 7 bases, leaving 11 bases not matched to a gene. Germline V gene data show CDR1 as LNHNV and CDR2 as YYDKDF (reference sequence). Here the CDR3 reads CATTPQGTSGGTNEQFF. In nucleotides, the CDR3 is TGTGCCACCACCCCCCAGGGGACTAGCGGGGGGACAAATGAGCAGTTCTTC.

V is TRBV7-6 and J is TRBJ2-3; 9 bases align to TRBD2. This CDR3 comprises 15 residues. Germline lookup yields CDR1 SGHVS and CDR2 FNYEAQ. The V segment lost 5 bases and the J segment 4 bases; nucleotides outside the gene matches: 7. CDR3 sequence reads: CASSLRGGVADTQYF. CDR3 sequence (DNA): TGTGCCAGCAGCCTGCGGGGGGGCGTCGCAGATACGCAGTATTTT.

This clone appeared once. The genes are TRBV28 and TRBJ1-5; 7 bases match TRBD1. Germline V gives CDR1 MDHEN, CDR2 SYDVKM. Trimming removed 5 bases from V and 7 bases from J; junction bases left unmatched: 14. The length of the CDR3 is 16 residues. CDR3 amino acids: CASSTVAGGPWQPQHF. The CDR3 coding sequence is TGTGCCAGCAGTACCGTAGCAGGGGGTCCCTGGCAGCCCCAGCATTTT.

The chain links TRBV29-1 to TRBJ2-7; 7 nucleotides line up with TRBD1. V was clipped by 6 bases and J by 4 bases; unmatched bases: 9. In germline, CDR1 is SQVTM, CDR2 ANQGSEA. The CDR3 has 13 amino acids. CDR3 sequence reads: CSVTGTANYEQYF. The DNA of the CDR3 is TGCAGCGTGACTGGGACAGCTAATTACGAGCAGTACTTC.

This clone has just one count. CDR3 DNA sequence: TGTGCCTGGGACAGGGGTAATGAAAAACTGTTTTTT. It translates to CAWDRGNEKLFF. This chain links TRBV30 with TRBJ1-4; 8 nucleotides align to TRBD1. The CDR3 covers 12 residues. Germline trimming cut 5 bases from V and 4 bases from J; bases unmatched to any gene: 0. CDR1 GTSNPN and CDR2 SVGIG come from the germline V gene (reference sequence).

As regards this clone: Its ends do not fully match the called genes, so a read error is possible. The rearrangement joins TRBV7-9 to TRBJ1-1; unclear D gene. The CDR3 sequence is 14 residues long. Per the germline V gene, CDR1 is SEHNR and CDR2 is FQNEAQ (reference sequence). The chain's CDR3 is CSSSFGASNTEAFF. CDR3 DNA sequence: TGTTCCAGCAGCTTTGGAGCATCGAACACTGAAGCTTTCTTT.

The gene calls are TRBV10-3 and TRBJ2-2; TRBD1 might be the D (5 bases). Per germline, CDR1 ENHRY and CDR2 SYGVKD. V shed 10 bases and J shed 2 bases, with 14 bases lying between them. This CDR3 spans 14 amino acids. Here the CDR3 reads CASNPQGNTGELFF. CDR3 coding DNA: TGTGCCAGCAACCCCCAGGGTAACACCGGGGAGCTGTTTTTT.

This clone was counted only a few times. V usage is TRBV29-1 and J usage is TRBJ2-3, with 8 positions matching TRBD2. The length of the CDR3 is 14 residues. V lost 3 bases to trimming and J lost 1 base; unmatched junction nucleotides: 3. Germline V gives CDR1 SQVTM, CDR2 ANQGSEA. In nucleotides, the CDR3 is TGCAGCGTTGACGGGGGGGGAGGCACAGATACGCAGTATTTT. This gives the protein CSVDGGGGTDTQYF.

The CDR3 sequence is CASSEANTGELFF. The CDR3 region has the DNA TGTGCCAGCAGTGAGGCCAACACCGGGGAGCTGTTTTTT. The J gene is TRBJ2-2, the V gene TRBV6-4; D gene ambiguous. The germline CDR1 and CDR2 sequences are MRHNA and SNTAGT. The CDR3 has 13 residues. Trimming pared 3 bases from V and 2 bases from J, leaving 4 bases between.

In this sample, this clone turned up a few times. The chain combines TRBV4-1 with TRBJ1-5, with D uncertain. Germline V lookup: CDR1 MGHRA, CDR2 YSYEKL. The CDR3 length is 18 residues. Trimming shortened V by 0 bases and J by 0 bases, and 15 bases separated the two germline ends. The CDR3, as DNA: TGCGCCAGCAGCCAAGATGTCCAGAACCTTTATAGCAATCAGCCCCAGCATTTT. It yields the protein CASSQDVQNLYSNQPQHF.

V gene TRBV9 combines with J gene TRBJ2-5; the D gene is possibly TRBD2 (7 bases). Germline CDR1 and CDR2: SGDLS and YYNGEE. This CDR3 region has 15 residues. The V and J ends lost 1 base and 9 bases respectively, with 19 bases between them. The CDR3 DNA is TGTGCCAGCAGCGTATCCCTTGAGGGAGGGGGGCCCCAGTACTTC. Its protein product is CASSVSLEGGGPQYF.

V gene TRBV28 combines with J gene TRBJ1-2, with 7 bases identical to TRBD1. This CDR3 is built from 14 residues. Germline values: CDR1 MDHEN, CDR2 SYDVKM. V lost 8 bases to trimming and J lost 3 bases; unmatched junction nucleotides: 9. CDR3 residues: CASGNRGLDYGYTF. For the CDR3, the DNA is TGTGCCAGCGGAAACAGGGGATTAGACTATGGCTACACCTTC.

The V call is TRBV6-6, the J call TRBJ1-3, with a weak D call TRBD1 (6 bases). Trimming removed 7 bases from V and 5 bases from J, with 15 bases in between. The CDR3 is made up of 14 amino acids. Germline-derived CDR1 and CDR2 are MNHNY and SVGAGI (reference sequence). CDR3 protein: CASTREGDRNTIYF. DNA for the CDR3: TGTGCCAGCACCCGAGAAGGGGACAGAAACACCATATATTTT.

The V call is TRBV9, the J call TRBJ2-2; 8 nucleotides align to TRBD1. The CDR3 consists of 19 residues. The germline CDR1 and CDR2 sequences are SGDLS and YYNGEE. V was pared by 0 bases and J by 0 bases, with 10 bases of the junction left unmatched. CDR3: CASSVAGTGVNANTGELFF. The CDR3 region has the DNA TGTGCCAGCAGCGTAGCCGGGACAGGAGTTAACGCGAACACCGGGGAGCTGTTTTTT.

The V call is TRBV19, the J call TRBJ1-5; D might be TRBD1 (6 bases). CDR1 is LNHDA and CDR2 is SQIVND in the germline V gene (reference sequence). V was pared by 7 bases and J by 6 bases, with 37 bases between. The CDR3 runs 21 residues. The DNA for the CDR3 is TGTGCCAGTAAAAGACGAGGGGGTTGGGACCCCACTCACTGGCAGCCTCAGCCCCAGCATTTT. As protein: CASKRRGGWDPTHWQPQPQHF.

V gene TRBV6-5 combines with J gene TRBJ1-1, with 7 bases identical to TRBD1. Per the germline V gene, CDR1 is MNHEY and CDR2 is SVGAGI. The V segment lost 2 bases and the J segment 1 base; nucleotides outside the gene matches: 1. The CDR3 has 14 residues. The DNA of the CDR3 is TGTGCCAGCAGTTACGACAGGGAGAACACTGAAGCTTTCTTT. It encodes CASSYDRENTEAFF.

The rearrangement links TRBV5-1 to TRBJ2-2; 9 bases fit TRBD2. The CDR3 totals 16 residues. CDR1 is SGHRS and CDR2 is YFSETQ in the germline V gene. The V gene end was trimmed by 2 bases and the J gene end by 2 bases; junction bases not matched to a gene: 4. The CDR3 sequence is CASSFSGGLNTGELFF. In DNA form, the CDR3 reads TGCGCCAGCAGCTTTAGCGGGGGCCTTAACACCGGGGAGCTGTTTTTT.

The chain is built from TRBV5-1 and TRBJ1-1, with D possibly being TRBD1 (6 bases). V shed 0 bases and J shed 0 bases, with 12 bases lying between them. CDR1 is SGHRS and CDR2 is YFSETQ in the germline V gene. The CDR3 runs 16 residues. CDR3 nucleotides: TGCGCCAGCAGCTTGGTCGCAGGGGCGATGAACACTGAAGCTTTCTTT. It codes for CASSLVAGAMNTEAFF.

J is TRBJ1-5 and V is TRBV6-6; D gene uncertain. Germline V CDR1 and CDR2: MNHNY, SVGAGI (reference sequence). The CDR3 runs 12 residues. V lost 5 bases and J 10 bases, leaving 12 bases between the germline ends. DNA for the CDR3: TGTGCCAGCAGTCCCCAAGCCCGTCCCCAGCATTTT. It translates to CASSPQARPQHF.

This clone showed up just a few times. This sequence joins TRBV19 and TRBJ1-4, with TRBD1 matching over 7 bases. Trimming took 10 bases from V and 8 from J; bases not matched to a gene: 13. The CDR3 has 14 residues. Germline V gene lookup returns CDR1 LNHDA and CDR2 SQIVND (reference sequence). The CDR3 nucleotides read TGTGCCACCGCGAAAGGGGGCGTCGGGGAAAAACTGTTTTTT. It codes for CATAKGGVGEKLFF.